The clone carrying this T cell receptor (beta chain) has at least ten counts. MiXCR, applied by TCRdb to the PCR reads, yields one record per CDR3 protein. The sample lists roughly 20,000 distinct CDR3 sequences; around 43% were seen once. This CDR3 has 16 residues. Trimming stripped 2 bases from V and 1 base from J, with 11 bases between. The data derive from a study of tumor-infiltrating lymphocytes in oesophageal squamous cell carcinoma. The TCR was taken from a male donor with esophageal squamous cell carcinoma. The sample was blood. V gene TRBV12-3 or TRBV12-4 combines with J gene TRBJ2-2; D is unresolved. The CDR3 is CASSLNRPGNTGELFF. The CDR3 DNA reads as TGTGCCAGCAGTTTAAATCGTCCAGGGAACACCGGGGAGCTGTTTTTT.